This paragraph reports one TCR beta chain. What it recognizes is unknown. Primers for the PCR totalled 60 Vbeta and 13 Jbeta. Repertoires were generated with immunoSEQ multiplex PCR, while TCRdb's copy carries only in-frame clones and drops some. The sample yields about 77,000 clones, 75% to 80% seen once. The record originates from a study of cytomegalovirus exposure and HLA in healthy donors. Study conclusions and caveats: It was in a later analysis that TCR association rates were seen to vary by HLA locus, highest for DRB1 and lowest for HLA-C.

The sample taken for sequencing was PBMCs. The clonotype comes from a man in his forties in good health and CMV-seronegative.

The CDR3, as DNA: TGTGCCTGGAGTGATCGACAGGGGGCCGTGGTTGGCAATCAGCCCCAGCATTTT. Residues: CAWSDRQGAVVGNQPQHF. V and J are TRBV30 and TRBJ1-5; 10 nucleotides match TRBD1. The CDR3 totals 18 residues. CDR1 is GTSNPN and CDR2 is SVGIG in the germline V gene (reference sequence). J lost 2 bases, V lost 1 base, and 11 bases had no gene match.